This T cell receptor beta chain was recorded in a study of PD-1 blockade in mismatch repair-deficient tumors. TCRs were sequenced from a few patients responding to pembrolizumab. Sequencing was performed with immunoSEQ multiplex PCR; in TCRdb, only in-frame clones are kept and a portion is missing. The table has under 95,000 clones, about 84% seen once; the top ten hold roughly 2.7%. This specimen consisted of peripheral blood, obtained 12 weeks after starting pembrolizumab. This receptor was obtained from an adult with mismatch repair-deficient cancer.

The CDR3 DNA sequence: TGCGCCAGCAGCCGCACCGGGACTAGTGGTGAAAAACTGTTTTTT. Translating it yields CASSRTGTSGEKLFF. The gene calls are TRBV4-3 and TRBJ1-4; the D gene is possibly TRBD1 (5 bases). CDR1 and CDR2 from the germline V gene are LGHNA and YSLEER. The V end was cut by 4 bases, the J end by 7 bases, with 16 bases between. The CDR3 extends over 15 amino acids.